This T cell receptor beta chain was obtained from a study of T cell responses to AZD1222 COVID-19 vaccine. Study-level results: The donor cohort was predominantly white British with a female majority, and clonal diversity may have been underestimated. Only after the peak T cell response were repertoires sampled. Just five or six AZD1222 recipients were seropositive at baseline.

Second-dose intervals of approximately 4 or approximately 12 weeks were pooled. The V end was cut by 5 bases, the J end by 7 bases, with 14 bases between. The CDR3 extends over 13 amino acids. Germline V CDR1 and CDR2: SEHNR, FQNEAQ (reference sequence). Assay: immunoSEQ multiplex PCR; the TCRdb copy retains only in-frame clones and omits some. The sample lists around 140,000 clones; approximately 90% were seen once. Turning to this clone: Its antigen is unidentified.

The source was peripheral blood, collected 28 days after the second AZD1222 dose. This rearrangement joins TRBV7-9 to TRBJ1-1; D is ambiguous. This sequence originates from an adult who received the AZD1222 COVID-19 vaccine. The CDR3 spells CASSPYLNGEAFF. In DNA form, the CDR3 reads TGTGCCAGCAGCCCGTACTTGAACGGTGAAGCTTTCTTT.